This TCR beta chain was found in a study of blood T cell repertoires in COVID-19 (dated by TCRdb to 2020 to 2022). About the investigation overall: Collaborator samples came from the United States, Italy and Spain and covered acute and convalescent phases of COVID-19. The prospective study material was composed of cDNA or gDNA derived from T cells, B-cell-depleted T cells, or PBMCs. The dataset comprised deeply sampled blood TCRbeta repertoires from subjects exposed to, actively infected with, or recovered from COVID-19. The repertoires were released in a freely available public database meant as a resource for research on the immune response to SARS-CoV-2. The samples were drawn from two sources: the first 160 participants of the ongoing ImmuneRACE study, and fewer than 1,500 subjects contributed by 6 global collaborators. A de-identified subject ID, COVID-19 status, age in years and sex were almost always included in the sample metadata. Where available, HLA class I and class II types were obtained from metadata supplied by the sample provider rather than from assay-based typing.

For this clone: Its antigen is not yet known. One base away there is no much larger clone; base qualities are not given.

Beyond this particular receptor, the publication reports: Clinical and demographic metadata were provided uncurated, with the amount varying by source and participant.

Whole blood was collected in K2EDTA tubes by collaborating institutions according to the institutions' own protocols. For TCRbeta analysis, collaborator samples were shipped as frozen whole blood, as isolated PBMCs, or as DNA extracted from either sample type. TCRbeta CDR3 regions were amplified from genomic DNA using the immunoSEQ Assay, a bias-controlled multiplex PCR. The published analysis was carried out like this. The number of nucleated cells in each sample was estimated by amplification of reference gene primers within the assay. To quantify the absolute abundance of each unique TCRbeta CDR3 rearrangement, sequence reads were collapsed and filtered. For each sample, productive Simpson clonality was calculated by taking the square root of Simpson's diversity index across productive rearrangements. Not all clones reach the TCRdb copy of this immuneACCESS table, which keeps in-frame sequences only. Checked studies attribute under half of the gap to unresolved V genes and leave the rest unexplained. V and J calls and clone size are copied from that table; D and trimming were computed from the DNA. The sample table lists more than 80,000 clones, approximately 86% of them with a count of one. 1.5% to 2% of the sample is held by the ten biggest clonotypes.

From cysteine to phenylalanine, the CDR3 is 11 amino acids long. Of the read, only the CDR3 DNA is kept; its 33 bases are in frame from base 1. Based on the germline V gene, the CDR1 and CDR2 sequences are MNHEY and SVGAGI. The V end gives up 10 bases and the J end 2 bases, leaving 2 bases in the junction not matched to a gene. The chain is assembled from TRBV6-5 and TRBJ2-7; 7 bases in between match TRBD2. The TCR originated in a man of 80 years or more with acute or convalescent COVID-19. Sequenced input: peripheral blood. This receptor carries the CDR3 CATGGAYEQYF. The DNA sequence reads TGTGCCACGGGGGGAGCCTACGAGCAGTACTTC.